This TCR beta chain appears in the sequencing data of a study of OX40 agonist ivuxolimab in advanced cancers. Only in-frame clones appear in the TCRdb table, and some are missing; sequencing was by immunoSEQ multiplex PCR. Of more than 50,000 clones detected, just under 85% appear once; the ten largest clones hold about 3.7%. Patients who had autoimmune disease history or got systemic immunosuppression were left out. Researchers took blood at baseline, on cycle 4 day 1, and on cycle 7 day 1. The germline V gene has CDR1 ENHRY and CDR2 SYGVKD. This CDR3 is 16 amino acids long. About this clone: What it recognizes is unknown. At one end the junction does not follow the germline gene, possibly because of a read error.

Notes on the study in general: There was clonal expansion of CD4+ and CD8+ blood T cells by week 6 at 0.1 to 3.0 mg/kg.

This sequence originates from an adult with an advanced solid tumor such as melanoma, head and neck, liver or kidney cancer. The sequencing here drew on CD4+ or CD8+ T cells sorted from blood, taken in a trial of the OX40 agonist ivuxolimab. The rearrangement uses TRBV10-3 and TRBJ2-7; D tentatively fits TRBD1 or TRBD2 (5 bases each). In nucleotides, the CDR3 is TGTGCCAGCAGTCTAACCGGGACCTCATCGACCCACGAGCAGTACTTC. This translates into CASSLTGTSSTHEQYF.